This T cell receptor (beta chain) was documented in a study of Graves' ophthalmopathy and Graves' hyperthyroidism. Study background: Samples of peripheral blood were obtained at initial diagnosis, prior to treatment of any kind.

The V segment lost 8 bases and the J segment 2 bases; nucleotides outside the gene matches: 2. The CDR3 consists of 12 residues. RNA transcripts provided the template for amplifying TCR beta CDR3 regions. The first-round RT-PCR employed HTBI primers together with the Qiagen OneStep RT-PCR kit. A multiplex PCR was then performed as the second round. TCRdb re-called the multiplex PCR reads through MiXCR, storing one row per CDR3 protein. The sample holds roughly 400,000 distinct CDR3 sequences, 15% seen once. The sequence was collected from a woman under 30 with stable Graves' hyperthyroidism. The chain carries TRBV12-3 or TRBV12-4 and TRBJ1-1, with 7 bases matching TRBD1. The sample taken for sequencing was peripheral blood. In DNA, the CDR3 is TGTGCCAGCGGGGACAGAAACACTGAAGCTTTCTTT. Translating it yields CASGDRNTEAFF.